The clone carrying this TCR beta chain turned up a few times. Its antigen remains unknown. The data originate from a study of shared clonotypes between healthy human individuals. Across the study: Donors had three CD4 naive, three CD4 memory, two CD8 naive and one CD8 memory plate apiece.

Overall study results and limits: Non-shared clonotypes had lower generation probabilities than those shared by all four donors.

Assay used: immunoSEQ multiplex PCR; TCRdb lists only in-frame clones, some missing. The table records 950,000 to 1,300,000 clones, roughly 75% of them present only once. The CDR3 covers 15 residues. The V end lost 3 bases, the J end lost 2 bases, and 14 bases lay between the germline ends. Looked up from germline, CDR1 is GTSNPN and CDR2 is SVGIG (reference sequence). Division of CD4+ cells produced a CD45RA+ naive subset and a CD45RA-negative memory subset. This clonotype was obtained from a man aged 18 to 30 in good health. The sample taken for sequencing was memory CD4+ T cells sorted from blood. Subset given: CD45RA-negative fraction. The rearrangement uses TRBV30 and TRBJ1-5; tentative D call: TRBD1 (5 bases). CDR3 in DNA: TGTGCCTGGAGCCCTCAGGGAAGAGGCAATCAGCCCCAGCATTTT. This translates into CAWSPQGRGNQPQHF.